These T cell receptor beta chains were read from a single sample in a study of T cells in tumors after PD-1 blockade. TCRdb keeps only in-frame clones here, not all; method: immunoSEQ multiplex PCR. The repertoire consists of roughly 25,000 clones, with roughly 85% occurring once and the leading ten covering roughly 12%. Source: PBMCs, taken after anti-PD-1 treatment. The receptors come from a human donor with basal cell carcinoma. Each CDR3 is given with its conserved first and last residue. The D gene is left open where the match is weak. Only part of the rows carry a size: once, few, many, or a class if the clone is expanded.

J | V | size | D | DNA | CDR3
TRBJ2-3 | TRBV30 | NA | NA | TGTGCCTGGAGGGAACCGGGACCCTCGTACACAGATACGCAGTATTTT | CAWREPGPSYTDTQYF
TRBJ2-5 | TRBV2 | NA | NA | TGTGCCAGCAGCAGTGAGGGTGGCAGCCAAGAGACCCAGTACTTC | CASSSEGGSQETQYF
TRBJ1-1 | TRBV10-3 | NA | NA | TGTGCCATCAGTGAGTCTGGGCAGGGTAACACTGAAGCTTTCTTT | CAISESGQGNTEAFF
TRBJ1-4 | TRBV4-1 | NA | NA | TGCGCCAGCAGCCAAGTGTCCTACTCTAATGAAAAACTGTTTTTT | CASSQVSYSNEKLFF
TRBJ2-7 | TRBV6-6 | few | NA | TGTGCCAGCAGTTACTCTGGGTTCGAGCAGTACTTC | CASSYSGFEQYF
TRBJ2-7 | TRBV5-6 | NA | NA | TGTGCCAGCAGCTTGCAGGGTGGGACCTACGAGCAGTACTTC | CASSLQGGTYEQYF
TRBJ1-2 | TRBV19 | NA | NA | TGTGCCAGTAGTATCCAAGGAAACGGGGGGTTGTATGGCTACACCTTC | CASSIQGNGGLYGYTF
TRBJ1-6 | TRBV3-1/TRBV3-2 | few | TRBD1 | TGTGCCAGCAGCCAAATGGACAGGGCTAATTCACCCCTCCACTTT | CASSQMDRANSPLHF
TRBJ2-5 | TRBV6-5 | NA | TRBD1 | TGTGCCAGCAGTTACCAGGCAGGGGGCGAAGGGACCCAGTACTTC | CASSYQAGGEGTQYF
TRBJ2-7 | TRBV29-1 | NA | NA | TGCAGCGTTGATATACCACGGGGGTCATCCTACGAGCAGTACTTC | CSVDIPRGSSYEQYF
TRBJ2-1 | TRBV27 | few | NA | TGTGCCAGCAGTTTTTGGGGTTCCTACAATGAGCAGTTCTTC | CASSFWGSYNEQFF
TRBJ1-4 | TRBV5-6 | NA | NA | TGTGCCAGCAGCTTGGGCAGGCGTTACGGAAAACTGTTTTTT | CASSLGRRYGKLFF
TRBJ1-1 | TRBV29-1 | NA | NA | TGCAGCGTTGAAGAGAGGCGGGCACGGGGGAACACTGAAGCTTTCTTT | CSVEERRARGNTEAFF
TRBJ2-2 | TRBV6-4 | NA | NA | TGTGCCAGCAGTGACTCAGGGGATGCGGGAACCGGGGAGCTGTTTTTT | CASSDSGDAGTGELFF
TRBJ1-4 | TRBV4-1 | NA | TRBD1 | TGCGCCAGCAGCCAAGAAAGGGACAGGGTTGGGACTAATGAAAAACTGTTTTTT | CASSQERDRVGTNEKLFF
TRBJ1-4 | TRBV5-1 | NA | TRBD1 | TGCGCCAGCAGCTCCGGACAGGCAAAAGAAAAACTGTTTTTT | CASSSGQAKEKLFF
TRBJ1-6 | TRBV19 | NA | NA | TGTGCCAGTAGGGACGGGCCTAATTCACCCCTCCACTTT | CASRDGPNSPLHF
TRBJ1-6 | TRBV3-1/TRBV3-2 | NA | NA | TGTGCCAGCAGTCCCCTGGGGGGAAGCTCCTATAATTCACCCCTCCACTTT | CASSPLGGSSYNSPLHF
TRBJ2-1 | TRBV7-2 | few | TRBD2 | TGTGCCAGCAGCCTTTCACTAGCGGGGGGGCGAGTCGATGAGCAGTTCTTC | CASSLSLAGGRVDEQFF
TRBJ1-4 | TRBV4-1 | NA | NA | TGCGCCAGCAGCCAAGCATCCGGGATCGGTGAAAAACTGTTTTTT | CASSQASGIGEKLFF
TRBJ2-3 | TRBV7-8 | NA | NA | TGTGCCAGCAGCCCGTCGGGAGACCTTAAGCGGATTCTAAACACAGATACGCAGTATTTT | CASSPSGDLKRILNTDTQYF
TRBJ1-1 | TRBV30 | NA | NA | TGTGCCTGGAGGTTTAAGGTTGAAGCTTTCTTT | CAWRFKVEAFF
TRBJ1-5 | TRBV3-1/TRBV3-2 | NA | NA | TGTGCCAGCAGCCAAGACAGTTTCGGTCAGCCCCAGCATTTT | CASSQDSFGQPQHF
TRBJ2-5 | TRBV20-1 | once | NA | TGCAGTGCTAGAGATCTAGAGACCCAGTACTTC | CSARDLETQYF
TRBJ1-3 | TRBV14 | NA | NA | TGTGCCAGCAGCCAAGCCAGGTCGTATGACACCATATATTTT | CASSQARSYDTIYF
TRBJ1-2 | TRBV19 | once | TRBD1 | TGTGCCAGTACGACCATAGGGACAGCTAACTATGGCTACACCTTC | CASTTIGTANYGYTF
TRBJ1-5 | TRBV7-8 | NA | NA | TGTGCCAGCAGAGTCGGGGGAGGTCAGCCCCAGCATTTT | CASRVGGGQPQHF
TRBJ2-6 | TRBV27 | NA | NA | TGTGCCAGCATGGGGCAGGTGATTCGCTCTGGGGCCAACGTCCTGACTTTC | CASMGQVIRSGANVLTF
TRBJ2-3 | TRBV9 | once | TRBD2 | TGTGCCAGCAGCCGGACTAGCGGTCTCACAGATACGCAGTATTTT | CASSRTSGLTDTQYF
TRBJ2-3 | TRBV2 | NA | NA | TGTGCCAGCAAGGAGGATCAGGGACCACTATACACAGATACGCAGTATTTT | CASKEDQGPLYTDTQYF
TRBJ2-2 | TRBV11-3 | NA | NA | TGTGCCAGCAGCTTAAGGATGAACACCGGGGAGCTGTTTTTT | CASSLRMNTGELFF
TRBJ2-5 | TRBV20-1 | NA | TRBD2 | TGCAGTGCTTCCAGGGCTAGCGGCTTGTACTTC | CSASRASGLYF
TRBJ2-2 | TRBV7-6 | NA | TRBD2 | TGTGCCAGCAGCCCGGGACTACTCACCGGGGAGCTGTTTTTT | CASSPGLLTGELFF
TRBJ2-1 | TRBV19 | NA | TRBD2 | TGTGCCAGTAGTATCTCGGGACTAGCGGGGGGCCCAGACCGCAATGAGCAGTTCTTC | CASSISGLAGGPDRNEQFF
TRBJ1-1 | TRBV6-1 | NA | TRBD1 | TGTGCCAGCAGTGAGGCCGGGACAGGGAAAAGGAGCACTGAAGCTTTCTTT | CASSEAGTGKRSTEAFF
TRBJ2-1 | TRBV19 | NA | NA | TGTGCCAGTAGTGTCAGGGTAAGCTACAATGAGCAGTTCTTC | CASSVRVSYNEQFF
TRBJ2-5 | TRBV29-1 | NA | NA | TGCAGCGTTGATTTGGGGTTAGTAGAAGAGACCCAGTACTTC | CSVDLGLVEETQYF
TRBJ2-5 | TRBV27 | NA | TRBD2 | TGTGCCAGCTGGGGGGTCGGGGGGGGGCCTGGAGAGACCCAGTACTTC | CASWGVGGGPGETQYF
TRBJ2-3 | TRBV29-1 | NA | TRBD2 | TGCAGCGTAGCGACTAGCGGAACAGATACGCAGTATTTT | CSVATSGTDTQYF
TRBJ2-7 | TRBV30 | NA | NA | TGTGCCTGGATGGGCAGCATCAACCCCTACGAGCAGTACTTC | CAWMGSINPYEQYF
TRBJ1-2 | TRBV19 | NA | NA | TGTGCCAGTAAAAGGCCAGTGACTAACTATGGCTACACCTTC | CASKRPVTNYGYTF
TRBJ1-3 | TRBV5-1 | NA | NA | TGCGCCAGCAGCTCGGGGGGCTCTGGAAACACCATATATTTT | CASSSGGSGNTIYF
TRBJ2-5 | TRBV9 | NA | TRBD1 | TGTGCCAGCAGCGTAGGTCGGACAGGTGGTGAGGGAAGCATAGAGACCCAGTACTTC | CASSVGRTGGEGSIETQYF
TRBJ2-1 | TRBV9 | NA | NA | TGTGCCAGCAGCGTAGAGGCATACCTAACTAGCTACCATGAGCAGTTCTTC | CASSVEAYLTSYHEQFF
TRBJ2-3 | TRBV5-4 | NA | TRBD2 | TGTGCCAGCACGGATGTAGCGGGGGCCATCACAGATACGCAGTATTTT | CASTDVAGAITDTQYF
TRBJ1-1 | TRBV5-1 | NA | NA | TGCGCCAGCAGCCCCCCACTGGGGAACACTGAAGCTTTCTTT | CASSPPLGNTEAFF
TRBJ1-1 | TRBV5-1 | once | NA | TGCGCCAGCAGCGTAGAAAGGGTAGGGGACACTGAAGCTTTCTTT | CASSVERVGDTEAFF
TRBJ2-3 | TRBV3-1/TRBV3-2 | NA | TRBD2 | TGTGCCAGCAGCCCAGCCCGGGGGGGTGGAGATACGCAGTATTTT | CASSPARGGGDTQYF
TRBJ1-2 | TRBV23-1 | NA | TRBD1 | TGCGCCAGCAGTCACTGGAAGGGACAGGGTTCCTATGGCTACACCTTC | CASSHWKGQGSYGYTF
TRBJ2-7 | TRBV4-1 | NA | TRBD1 | TGCGCCAGCAGCCAACACAGGGGGCCAGGCTACGAGCAGTACTTC | CASSQHRGPGYEQYF
TRBJ2-2 | TRBV14 | NA | TRBD2 | TGTGCCAGCAGCCTGCTGGGCGGGGGGACCGGGGAGCTGTTTTTT | CASSLLGGGTGELFF
TRBJ2-7 | TRBV13 | NA | TRBD2 | TGTGCCAGCAGCCCCCTCACTAGCGGGGGCTTCTACGAGCAGTACTTC | CASSPLTSGGFYEQYF
TRBJ1-3 | TRBV18 | NA | TRBD1 | TGTGCCAGCTCACCGTCCGGGACAGGGTCTCGGTGGAGGTCTGGAAACACCATATATTTT | CASSPSGTGSRWRSGNTIYF
TRBJ2-3 | TRBV3-1/TRBV3-2 | NA | NA | TGTGCCAGCAGCCCTCAACTGGCGGTCTCCTCGCTTTGGTATACGCAGTATTTT | CASSPQLAVSSLWYTQYF
TRBJ2-1 | TRBV21-1 | once | NA | TGTGCCAGCAGCAAAAAAAGGTATTCCTACAATGAGCAGTTCTTC | CASSKKRYSYNEQFF
TRBJ2-5 | TRBV12-5 | NA | NA | TGTGCTAGTGGTTTCGAGAGGGACCTAAAAGAGACCCAGTACTTC | CASGFERDLKETQYF
TRBJ2-3 | TRBV27 | NA | NA | TGTGCCAGCAGTTTAGTACAGGCTACAGATACGCAGTATTTT | CASSLVQATDTQYF